This entry lists 29 T cell receptor beta chains sequenced from one sample in a study of CD8 T cells in ankylosing spondylitis. Using its own MiXCR run on the 5' RACE reads, TCRdb lists one record per CDR3 protein. The table shows about 190,000 distinct CDR3 sequences, with roughly 13% occurring only once. The material sequenced was blood, either unsorted or a sorted T cell fraction (not recorded which). The source of these receptors is a female donor with ankylosing spondylitis or in good health (not recorded which).

This clonotype came up many times. This chain links TRBV21-1 with TRBJ2-7; TRBD2, the table's D call, lacks a check against the DNA. TRBV21-1 is a pseudogene locus. The CDR3 contains 17 residues. CDR3 DNA: TGTGCCAGCAGCAGGGGACTAGCGGGAGGGCCGTACCACGAGCAGTACTTC. It codes for CASSRGLAGGPYHEQYF.

About this clonotype: A much larger clone is a single base away; this may be a read error. The rearrangement joins TRBV5-1 to TRBJ2-1, with 8 bases lining up with TRBD2. The CDR3 extends over 16 amino acids. Germline-derived CDR1 and CDR2 are SGHRS and YFSETQ. The DNA for the CDR3 is TGCGACAGCAGCCCCGCGGGGGGTAATTCCTACAATGAGCAGTTCTTC. Protein product: CDSSPAGGNSYNEQFF.

V usage is TRBV15 and J usage is TRBJ2-3; 9 bases map to TRBD1. The CDR3 runs 18 residues. The V and J ends lost 3 bases and 4 bases, in that order; junction bases with no gene match: 14. CDR1 and CDR2 (germline): LNHNV, YYDKDF (reference sequence). The CDR3 DNA follows: TGTGCCACCAGCAGTCGGACAGGGGTTCTCGGAGGCTCAGATACGCAGTATTTT. Its translation is CATSSRTGVLGGSDTQYF.

This clonotype was found many times. The V and J genes are TRBV7-7 and TRBJ1-1; D gene uncertain. CDR3 length equals 13 residues. Trimming removed 5 bases at V and 0 bases at J, with 7 bases between. Germline lookup yields CDR1 SSHAT and CDR2 FNYEAQ (reference sequence). CDR3 sequence reads: CASSRTVNTEAFF. The CDR3 region has the DNA TGTGCCAGCAGCCGGACGGTGAACACTGAAGCTTTCTTT.

This chain links TRBV2 with TRBJ2-7, with 9 bases that match TRBD1. The CDR3 loop spans 12 amino acids. J lost 9 bases, V lost 6 bases, and 6 bases had no gene match. Germline-derived CDR1 and CDR2 are SNHLY and FYNNEI. In nucleotides, the CDR3 is TGTGCCAGCAGAGAACGGACAGGGGTGCAGTACTTC. Translation: CASRERTGVQYF.

This clonotype has ten or more counts. The V and J genes are TRBV5-5 and TRBJ2-7; 8 bases align to TRBD2. The V gene end was trimmed by 0 bases and the J gene end by 1 base; junction bases not matched to a gene: 6. This CDR3 comprises 16 residues. CDR1 is SGHKS, CDR2 YYEKEE, per germline (reference sequence). This chain's CDR3 is CASSLGLAPNSYEQYF. CDR3 DNA: TGTGCCAGCAGCTTGGGACTAGCGCCTAATTCCTACGAGCAGTACTTC. The whole variable domain, remainder taken from reference TRBV5-5 and TRBJ2-7, is DAGVTQSPTHLIKTRGQQVTLRCSPISGHKSVSWYQQVLGQGPQFIFQYYEKEERGRGNFPDRFSARQFPNYSSELNVNALLLGDSALYLCASSLGLAPNSYEQYFGPGTRLTVT.

As to this clonotype: This may be a read error, as it is one base from a much larger clone. The chain uses TRBV14 and TRBJ2-5; no clear D. The CDR3 length is 13 residues. Germline CDR1 is SGHDN and CDR2 is FVKESK. V was shortened by 0 bases and J by 5 bases, with 7 bases between the two germline ends. This CDR3 reads CASSQDPDETQYF. Here the CDR3 DNA reads TGTGCCAGCAGCCAAGATCCCGATGAGACCCAGTACTTC.

In this sample, this clonotype turned up many times. This chain links TRBV5-1 with TRBJ1-5, with D unresolved. The CDR3 covers 14 residues. Trimming took 4 bases from V and 4 from J, leaving 12 bases between them. The germline V gene encodes CDR1 SGHRS and CDR2 YFSETQ. The CDR3 nucleotides are TGCGCCAGCAGCCGATACAGCGGGAATCAGCCCCAGCATTTT. Residues: CASSRYSGNQPQHF.

Regarding this clonotype: A read error is possible here, since a much larger clone lies one base away. Because the CDR3 is missing its conserved closing phenylalanine or tryptophan, this is likely a read error. The chain couples TRBV12-3 or TRBV12-4 to TRBJ1-1; no clear D gene. V was clipped by 3 bases and J by 11 bases, with 16 bases between them. The CDR3 length is 13 residues. CDR3 in amino acids: CASSFQRVSGAFS. CDR3 nucleotide sequence: TGTGCCAGCAGTTTCCAAAGGGTCTCGGGCGCTTTCTCT.

This chain uses TRBV6-1 with TRBJ2-5; 9 nucleotides agree with TRBD1. CDR1 MNHNS and CDR2 SASEGT come from the germline V gene. The CDR3 contains 17 residues. With 0 bases clipped from V and 9 bases from J, the junction kept 14 bases outside the gene matches. The CDR3 DNA is TGTGCCAGCAGTGAAGCGCTTGTCACAGGGGGCGGTAAGGCCCAGTACTTC. Translating it yields CASSEALVTGGGKAQYF.

There are a few counts of this clonotype. The chain has TRBV27 and TRBJ1-2; 8 bases map to TRBD1. After removal of 8 bases from V and 5 bases from J, the junction contained 10 bases not matched to a gene. The CDR3 runs to 14 residues. Germline V gene sequence: CDR1 MNHEY, CDR2 SMNVEV (reference sequence). This CDR3 reads CASRQGSSSYGYTF. DNA for the CDR3: TGTGCCAGCCGACAGGGGTCCTCCTCTTATGGCTACACCTTC.

This clonotype was seen repeatedly, ten times or more. The chain employs TRBV3-1 and TRBJ1-5; D not resolved. There are 16 residues in the CDR3. Between the trimmed V and J ends, which lost 1 base and 4 bases, there was a span of 14 bases. Germline loops: CDR1 LGHDT, CDR2 YNNKEL (reference sequence). The CDR3 is CASSQGTGAGNQPQHF. In nucleotides, the CDR3 is TGTGCCAGCAGCCAAGGTACCGGAGCAGGTAATCAGCCCCAGCATTTT.

The V gene is TRBV12-3 or TRBV12-4, the J gene TRBJ2-7; 8 bases fit TRBD1. Trimming took 5 bases from V and 2 from J; bases not matched to a gene: 5. The CDR3 is made up of 14 amino acids. CDR3: CASSRKDRAYEQYF. CDR3 DNA: TGTGCCAGCAGTCGGAAGGACAGGGCCTACGAGCAGTACTTC.

This clonotype was counted ten times or more. The rearrangement uses TRBV27 and TRBJ1-1; D perhaps matches TRBD1 (6 bases). Trimming took off 4 bases at V and 4 bases at J, with 13 bases between the two ends. The CDR3 runs 14 residues. The germline V gene encodes CDR1 MNHEY and CDR2 SMNVEV (reference sequence). CDR3 sequence: CASSSPNRATEAFF. The CDR3 nucleotides are TGTGCCAGCAGTTCCCCAAACAGGGCCACTGAAGCTTTCTTT.

In regard to this clonotype: A much larger clone is a single base away; this may be a read error. The CDR3 nucleotides are TGTGCCAGCAGTTACTCGGGACAAACCTACGAGCAGTACTTC. This gives the protein CASSYSGQTYEQYF. The V call is TRBV6-2 or TRBV6-3, the J call TRBJ2-7; TRBD1 is a possible D gene (6 bases). Germline values: CDR1 MNHEY, CDR2 SVGEGT. V lost 0 bases and J lost 2, with 8 bases in between. This CDR3 spans 14 amino acids.

The table lists this clonotype with many counts. CDR3 region: CASSPAGDSGSFFETQYF. The CDR3 DNA sequence: TGTGCCAGCAGTCCCGCGGGGGATAGCGGGAGTTTCTTTGAGACCCAGTACTTC. The V gene is TRBV27, the J gene TRBJ2-5, with 9 positions matching TRBD2. Trimming cost V 5 bases and J 5 bases; bases outside gene matches: 18. CDR1 and CDR2 (germline): MNHEY, SMNVEV (reference sequence). The CDR3 loop spans 18 amino acids.

This clonotype was picked up many times. The chain uses TRBV5-1 and TRBJ2-1; perhaps TRBD1 as D (6 bases). In germline, CDR1 is SGHRS, CDR2 YFSETQ. Trimming took off 4 bases at V and 9 bases at J, with 8 bases between the two ends. The CDR3 is made up of 11 amino acids. The CDR3 DNA follows: TGCGCCAGCAGCCTCAGGGGTGAGCAGTTCTTC. It yields the protein CASSLRGEQFF. The full variable domain, its missing parts supplied by reference TRBV5-1 and TRBJ2-1, is KAGVTQTPRYLIKTRGQQVTLSCSPISGHRSVSWYQQTPGQGLQFLFEYFSETQRNKGNFPGRFSGRQFSNSRSEMNVSTLELGDSALYLCASSLRGEQFFGPGTRLTVL.

On this clonotype: At one boundary the junction diverges from the germline segment, which might be a read error. The chain combines TRBV20-1 with TRBJ2-4, with 8 nucleotides matching TRBD2. Germline loops: CDR1 DFQATT, CDR2 SNEGSKA (reference sequence). The CDR3 has 15 amino acids. CDR3 sequence (DNA): TGCAGTGCGAGAGGCGGGAGGAGGGCCAAAAACATTCAGTACTTC. Translation: CSARGGRRAKNIQYF.

The chain joins TRBV11-1 to TRBJ1-1; 10 nucleotides align to TRBD1. Germline V gene data show CDR1 as SGHAT and CDR2 as FQDESV (reference sequence). Germline trimming cut 4 bases from V and 3 bases from J; bases unmatched to any gene: 14. The CDR3 loop spans 18 amino acids. The CDR3: CASSSRQGAALFDTEAFF. As DNA, the CDR3 is TGTGCCAGCAGCTCCCGACAGGGGGCAGCCCTTTTTGACACTGAAGCTTTCTTT.

About this clonotype itself: A read error is possible here, since a much larger clone lies one base away. The chain carries TRBV27 and TRBJ1-5, with D maybe TRBD1 (5 bases). V was clipped by 8 bases and J by 13 bases, with 15 bases between them. Germline CDR1 and CDR2: MNHEY and SMNVEV (reference sequence). The CDR3 has 11 amino acids. The DNA for the CDR3 is TGTGCCAGCGGTGACGGGGGGGGACAGCATTTT. The encoded protein is CASGDGGGQHF.

This clonotype appeared many times. The chain combines TRBV27 with TRBJ2-7; D not resolved. There are 13 residues in the CDR3. From germline, CDR1 is MNHEY and CDR2 SMNVEV (reference sequence). Trimming cost V 3 bases and J 4 bases, with 10 bases left between them. The DNA for the CDR3 is TGTGCCAGCAGTTTTTCCGGGCAATACGAGCAGTACTTC. The encoded protein is CASSFSGQYEQYF.

The table lists this clonotype with many counts. The chain combines TRBV28 with TRBJ1-1; no reliable D call. The CDR3 loop spans 15 amino acids. V lost 3 bases to trimming and J lost 5 bases, with 16 bases between them. Germline CDR1 and CDR2: MDHEN and SYDVKM. The CDR3 DNA sequence: TGTGCCAGCAGTTTTGTCGGGTTAAAAGAGACTGAAGCTTTCTTT. Translating it yields CASSFVGLKETEAFF.

This chain connects TRBV7-2 to TRBJ2-7; the D gene could be TRBD1 or TRBD2 (7 bases each). The CDR3 runs to 15 residues. The V and J ends lost 1 base and 7 bases respectively, with 17 bases between them. CDR1 is SGHTA and CDR2 is FQGNSA in the germline V gene. CDR3 region: CASSLGQGGYVEQYF. The CDR3 nucleotides are TGTGCCAGCAGCTTAGGACAGGGAGGGTACGTGGAGCAGTACTTC.

This clonotype appeared many times. This chain connects TRBV3-1 to TRBJ2-7, with a weak D call TRBD2 (5 bases). The CDR3 runs to 11 residues. Between the trimmed V and J ends, which lost 4 bases and 6 bases, there was a span of 7 bases. Germline V gene data show CDR1 as LGHDT and CDR2 as YNNKEL (reference sequence). The CDR3 sequence is CASSLEGEQYF. The CDR3 coding sequence is TGTGCCAGCAGCCTTGAGGGCGAGCAGTACTTC.

The chain employs TRBV7-9 and TRBJ1-6, with 7 bases aligning to TRBD1. Germline V gives CDR1 SEHNR, CDR2 FQNEAQ (reference sequence). The junction had 7 bases not matched to a gene; V was cut back by 4 bases and J by 4 bases. The CDR3 has 16 residues. The CDR3 here is CASSSTGSVYNSPLHF. In DNA, the CDR3 is TGTGCCAGCAGCTCGACAGGGTCTGTGTATAATTCACCCCTCCACTTT.

Many counts were recorded for this clonotype. The chain couples TRBV20-1 to TRBJ1-2; no firm D call. Per germline, CDR1 DFQATT and CDR2 SNEGSKA (reference sequence). The germline V and J ends were trimmed by 1 base and 6 bases, with 18 bases remaining between them. The length of the CDR3 is 15 residues. This CDR3 reads CSARVRSQLINGYTF. The DNA for the CDR3 is TGCAGTGCTAGAGTAAGGTCACAGCTGATAAATGGCTACACCTTC.

There are many counts of this clonotype. The chain recombines TRBV28 with TRBJ2-5, with TRBD2 identical over 12 bases. V lost 6 bases to trimming and J lost 5 bases; unmatched junction nucleotides: 4. Germline loops: CDR1 MDHEN, CDR2 SYDVKM. This CDR3 contains 14 residues. The CDR3 loop is CASSRLAGAETQYF. The CDR3 DNA follows: TGTGCCAGCAGCCGACTAGCGGGAGCTGAGACCCAGTACTTC.

This clonotype was seen repeatedly, ten times or more. The chain links TRBV12-3 or TRBV12-4 to TRBJ1-5; TRBD1 is a possible D gene (5 bases). The CDR3 length is 13 residues. The V and J ends lost 5 bases and 8 bases respectively, with 13 bases between them. CDR3 sequence: CASSLTGVKPQHF. The CDR3, as DNA: TGTGCCAGCAGTCTAACAGGAGTGAAGCCCCAGCATTTT.

The rearrangement joins TRBV27 to TRBJ1-2; 8 bases fit TRBD1. Germline CDR1 and CDR2: MNHEY and SMNVEV (reference sequence). V lost 2 bases to trimming and J lost 6 bases; unmatched junction nucleotides: 8. This CDR3 is built from 15 residues. The CDR3 DNA reads TGTGCCAGCAGTTTAACTCAGGGGGCGGGTAATGGCTACACCTTC. The encoded protein is CASSLTQGAGNGYTF.